Each of the 27 T cell receptor beta chains below was sequenced from the same sample in a study of blood T cell repertoires in COVID-19. Sequencing was performed with immunoSEQ multiplex PCR; in TCRdb, only in-frame clones are kept and a portion is missing. This table holds approximately 70,000 clones, 85% to 95% found once. Sequenced material: peripheral blood. The receptors derive from a woman aged 55 to 70 with active COVID-19.

V usage is TRBV5-1 and J usage is TRBJ2-1; weak D call: TRBD2 (6 bases). The length of the CDR3 is 15 residues. Trimming took off 0 bases at V and 9 bases at J, with 16 bases between the two ends. Germline V lookup: CDR1 SGHRS, CDR2 YFSETQ. The chain's CDR3 is CASSLVGDSHGEQFF. Here the CDR3 DNA reads TGCGCCAGCAGCTTGGTTGGGGACTCGCACGGTGAGCAGTTCTTC.

The chain carries TRBV2 and TRBJ1-6; TRBD1 aligns across 7 bases. The V and J ends lost 7 bases and 9 bases, in that order; junction bases with no gene match: 9. The germline gives CDR1 SNHLY, CDR2 FYNNEI. This CDR3 has 14 amino acids. CDR3 sequence reads: CASTETGTLSPLHF. The CDR3 DNA reads as TGTGCCAGCACTGAGACAGGGACCCTTTCACCCCTCCACTTT.

This clone has just one count. The gene calls are TRBV10-2 and TRBJ1-5; D possibly corresponds to TRBD1 (5 bases). Trimming pared 0 bases from V and 3 bases from J, leaving 9 bases between. From germline, CDR1 is WSHSY and CDR2 SAAADI. CDR3 length equals 15 residues. The CDR3 nucleotides are TGCGCCAGCAGTGAGTCAAGGGGCTACAATCAGCCCCAGCATTTT. This sequence encodes CASSESRGYNQPQHF.

CDR3 in amino acids: CASSRGLGAGLQETQYF. CDR3 DNA: TGTGCCAGCAGCCGGGGGTTAGGAGCGGGCCTCCAAGAGACCCAGTACTTC. This rearrangement joins TRBV25-1 to TRBJ2-5; D possibly corresponds to TRBD2 (6 bases). V was shortened by 6 bases and J by 1 base, with 21 bases between the two germline ends. This CDR3 has 17 residues. Germline-derived CDR1 and CDR2 are MGHDK and SYGVNS.

This clone was found once. CDR3 nucleotides: TGTGCCACCAGTGACCCGCGGCAGGGGAATCTAGAGACCCAGTACTTC. Its translation: CATSDPRQGNLETQYF. The chain combines TRBV24-1 with TRBJ2-5, with D possibly matching TRBD1 (6 bases). Trimming took off 4 bases at V and 4 bases at J, with 18 bases between the two ends. The CDR3 runs 16 residues. Germline values: CDR1 KGHDR, CDR2 SFDVKD.

This chain connects TRBV27 to TRBJ2-7, with TRBD2 as a possible D gene (6 bases). Germline V gene data show CDR1 as MNHEY and CDR2 as SMNVEV (reference sequence). The CDR3 has 14 amino acids. The V and J ends lost 6 bases and 2 bases respectively, with 14 bases between them. The CDR3 is CASRPGLPPYEQYF. The CDR3, as DNA: TGTGCCAGCAGGCCGGGACTCCCTCCCTACGAGCAGTACTTC.

CDR3 nucleotide sequence: TGTGCCAGCAGCTTATCTGGACAGCACAATGAGCAGTTCTTC. Residues: CASSLSGQHNEQFF. The gene calls are TRBV7-9 and TRBJ2-1; weak D call: TRBD1 (6 bases). The CDR3 is 14 residues long. V was clipped by 2 bases and J by 5 bases, with 10 bases between them. The germline V gene has CDR1 SEHNR and CDR2 FQNEAQ (reference sequence).

V is TRBV7-6 and J is TRBJ2-3, with 7 bases that match TRBD1. Germline lookup yields CDR1 SGHVS and CDR2 FNYEAQ. J gave up 0 bases and V 1 base, and 1 base lay outside the gene matches. The CDR3 covers 15 residues. In nucleotides, the CDR3 is TGTGCCAGCAGCTTAGGGGACAGCAGCACAGATACGCAGTATTTT. Translating it yields CASSLGDSSTDTQYF.

This chain connects TRBV5-1 to TRBJ2-7, with 8 bases lining up with TRBD2. The CDR3 extends over 17 amino acids. Trimming at V came to 4 bases and at J to 5 bases, leaving 17 bases not matched to a gene. Germline V gives CDR1 SGHRS, CDR2 YFSETQ. This CDR3 is CASSPLSYSRGAHEQYF. Written as DNA, the CDR3 is TGCGCCAGCAGCCCGCTCTCATATTCGCGGGGGGCCCACGAGCAGTACTTC.

The chain employs TRBV28 and TRBJ1-5, with D unclear. CDR1 is MDHEN, CDR2 SYDVKM, per germline. The CDR3 runs 14 residues. The V end lost 7 bases, the J end lost 5 bases, and 15 bases lay between the germline ends. CDR3 loop: CASTPQVSYQPQHF. The DNA of the CDR3 is TGTGCCAGCACCCCCCAAGTTAGTTATCAGCCCCAGCATTTT.

This clone was counted once. V is TRBV10-3 and J is TRBJ2-7; 10 bases agree with TRBD2. The CDR3 runs to 16 residues. Per the germline V gene, CDR1 is ENHRY and CDR2 is SYGVKD. The V and J ends lost 0 bases and 3 bases, in that order; junction bases with no gene match: 5. CDR3 DNA: TGTGCCATCAGTGAGTCGAGCCCTAGCGGGAGCTACGAGCAGTACTTC. As protein: CAISESSPSGSYEQYF.

The chain carries TRBV29-1 and TRBJ2-7; 8 positions agree with TRBD2. Germline CDR1 SQVTM, CDR2 ANQGSEA. Trimming at V came to 2 bases and at J to 0 bases, leaving 9 bases not matched to a gene. The CDR3 length is 16 residues. CDR3 DNA sequence: TGCAGCGTTGAACCCCTCACTAGCGGTAGCTCCTACGAGCAGTACTTC. This gives the protein CSVEPLTSGSSYEQYF.

V usage is TRBV5-1 and J usage is TRBJ2-1; TRBD2 matches at 9 bases. V lost 0 bases to trimming and J lost 5 bases; unmatched junction nucleotides: 6. The CDR3 covers 16 residues. Germline-derived CDR1 and CDR2 are SGHRS and YFSETQ. The CDR3 here is CASSLAYAGGDNEQFF. Here the CDR3 DNA reads TGCGCCAGCAGCTTGGCGTACGCGGGAGGGGACAATGAGCAGTTCTTC. Full variable domain (rest looked up from reference TRBV5-1 and TRBJ2-1): KAGVTQTPRYLIKTRGQQVTLSCSPISGHRSVSWYQQTPGQGLQFLFEYFSETQRNKGNFPGRFSGRQFSNSRSEMNVSTLELGDSALYLCASSLAYAGGDNEQFFGPGTRLTVL.

The chain couples TRBV5-5 to TRBJ2-5; D gene ambiguous. The CDR3 contains 14 residues. Germline loops: CDR1 SGHKS, CDR2 YYEKEE (reference sequence). The germline V and J ends were trimmed by 2 bases and 2 bases, with 10 bases remaining between them. The CDR3 is CASSLIQLQETQYF. The DNA of the CDR3 is TGTGCCAGCAGCTTAATACAGCTACAAGAGACCCAGTACTTC.

This rearrangement joins TRBV5-1 to TRBJ1-5; D gene uncertain. Per the germline V gene, CDR1 is SGHRS and CDR2 is YFSETQ. V was shortened by 6 bases and J by 1 base, with 14 bases between the two germline ends. The CDR3 sequence is 15 residues long. The CDR3 DNA reads TGCGCCAGCAAGTTGGGAGGGCTGAGCAATCAGCCCCAGCATTTT. It translates to CASKLGGLSNQPQHF.

This clone turned up a few times. The chain employs TRBV6-5 and TRBJ1-1; D is unresolved. V was shortened by 0 bases and J by 4 bases, with 9 bases between the two germline ends. This CDR3 comprises 14 residues. The V gene's germline CDR1 is MNHEY and CDR2 SVGAGI. The CDR3 nucleotides are TGTGCCAGCAGTTACTCGCGGGGTAGCACTGAAGCTTTCTTT. This gives the protein CASSYSRGSTEAFF.

This clone turned up a few times. J is TRBJ1-2 and V is TRBV5-1; a weak D match, TRBD1 (6 bases). This CDR3 comprises 8 residues. V gave up 10 bases and J gave up 13 bases, with 11 bases separating them. Looked up from germline, CDR1 is SGHRS and CDR2 is YFSETQ. This CDR3 reads CAGRTATF. The CDR3 DNA sequence: TGCGCCGGACGGACAGCCACCTTC.

The V and J genes are TRBV6-6 and TRBJ2-2, with 9 bases aligning to TRBD1. The CDR3 has 14 residues. Trimming at V came to 6 bases and at J to 6 bases, leaving 5 bases not matched to a gene. The germline CDR1 and CDR2 sequences are MNHNY and SVGAGI (reference sequence). The CDR3 is CASSRDRGAGELFF. The CDR3 DNA follows: TGTGCCAGCAGCAGAGACAGGGGGGCCGGGGAGCTGTTTTTT.

This clone has only a few counts. This sequence joins TRBV27 and TRBJ1-6; possibly TRBD1 for D (5 bases). V shed 6 bases and J shed 7 bases, with 19 bases lying between them. Per germline, CDR1 MNHEY and CDR2 SMNVEV (reference sequence). CDR3 length: 16 amino acids. CDR3 in DNA: TGTGCCAGCAGGGGGCTGGGATCTGATTCCAATTCACCCCTCCACTTT. Translating gives CASRGLGSDSNSPLHF.

A single count supports this clone. The rearrangement joins TRBV6-5 to TRBJ2-7; 9 positions agree with TRBD2. Germline V CDR1 and CDR2: MNHEY, SVGAGI. The CDR3 is made up of 15 amino acids. V gave up 6 bases and J gave up 4 bases; unmatched junction bases: 10. CDR3 coding DNA: TGTGCCAGCAGGGGAGGTGCGGGAGGGCTATACGAGCAGTACTTC. This encodes CASRGGAGGLYEQYF.

The J gene is TRBJ2-7, the V gene TRBV19; TRBD2 aligns across 7 bases. The CDR3 contains 16 residues. Germline trimming cut 5 bases from V and 2 bases from J; bases unmatched to any gene: 12. CDR1 is LNHDA, CDR2 SQIVND, per germline (reference sequence). CDR3 bases: TGTGCCAGTAGTTATGATAGCGGGCAGAACCCCTACGAGCAGTACTTC. Encoded protein: CASSYDSGQNPYEQYF.

The gene calls are TRBV9 and TRBJ2-1; 10 bases are a match to TRBD2. The trim removed 0 bases at V and 0 bases at J, leaving 9 bases unmatched. The CDR3 covers 19 residues. Germline CDR1 is SGDLS and CDR2 is YYNGEE. CDR3 DNA sequence: TGTGCCAGCAGCGTAGGAGCGGGAGGGCGCTTAGCCTCCTACAATGAGCAGTTCTTC. It translates to CASSVGAGGRLASYNEQFF.

This chain connects TRBV5-4 to TRBJ1-2; a possible D gene is TRBD1 (5 bases). The germline V gene encodes CDR1 SGHNT and CDR2 YYREEE (reference sequence). Trimming removed 4 bases from V and 7 bases from J, with 11 bases in between. The CDR3 runs 12 residues. The CDR3 protein is CASSPAGLGYTF. In DNA form, the CDR3 reads TGTGCCAGCAGCCCGGCAGGGCTTGGCTACACCTTC.

The chain uses TRBV28 and TRBJ2-5; 11 bases fit TRBD1. The CDR3 is 15 amino acids. Germline CDR1 is MDHEN and CDR2 is SYDVKM. V gave up 4 bases and J gave up 5 bases; unmatched junction bases: 6. Here the CDR3 reads CASSWTGGFLETQYF. CDR3 sequence (DNA): TGTGCCAGCAGTTGGACAGGGGGCTTTCTGGAGACCCAGTACTTC.

The rearrangement links TRBV29-1 to TRBJ2-4; D might be TRBD2 (5 bases). Germline CDR1 and CDR2: SQVTM and ANQGSEA. CDR3 length: 13 residues. Trimming left V 7 bases short and J 9 bases short, with 19 bases between. Written as DNA, the CDR3 is TGCAGCGGTGTAGTGAGGAGCGGCGGCATTCAGTACTTC. Translated, it gives CSGVVRSGGIQYF.

The gene calls are TRBV3-1 (or the pseudogene TRBV3-2) and TRBJ2-1, with 11 bases identical to TRBD2. Trimming cost V 5 bases and J 7 bases; bases outside gene matches: 16. Looked up from germline, CDR1 is LGHDT and CDR2 is YNNKEL (reference sequence). CDR3 length: 18 residues. The CDR3 region is CASSIYASSGRLRNEQFF. CDR3 DNA sequence: TGTGCCAGCAGCATATACGCCTCTAGCGGGAGGTTGAGGAATGAGCAGTTCTTC.

This chain uses TRBV10-3 with TRBJ2-5; 11 positions agree with TRBD2. The CDR3 is made up of 16 amino acids. V dropped 6 bases and J dropped 5; count of bases not matched to a gene: 11. Germline V gene sequence: CDR1 ENHRY, CDR2 SYGVKD. In nucleotides, the CDR3 is TGTGCCATCAGCCCGGGACTAGCGGAGTTGGGGGAGACCCAGTACTTC. It specifies CAISPGLAELGETQYF.